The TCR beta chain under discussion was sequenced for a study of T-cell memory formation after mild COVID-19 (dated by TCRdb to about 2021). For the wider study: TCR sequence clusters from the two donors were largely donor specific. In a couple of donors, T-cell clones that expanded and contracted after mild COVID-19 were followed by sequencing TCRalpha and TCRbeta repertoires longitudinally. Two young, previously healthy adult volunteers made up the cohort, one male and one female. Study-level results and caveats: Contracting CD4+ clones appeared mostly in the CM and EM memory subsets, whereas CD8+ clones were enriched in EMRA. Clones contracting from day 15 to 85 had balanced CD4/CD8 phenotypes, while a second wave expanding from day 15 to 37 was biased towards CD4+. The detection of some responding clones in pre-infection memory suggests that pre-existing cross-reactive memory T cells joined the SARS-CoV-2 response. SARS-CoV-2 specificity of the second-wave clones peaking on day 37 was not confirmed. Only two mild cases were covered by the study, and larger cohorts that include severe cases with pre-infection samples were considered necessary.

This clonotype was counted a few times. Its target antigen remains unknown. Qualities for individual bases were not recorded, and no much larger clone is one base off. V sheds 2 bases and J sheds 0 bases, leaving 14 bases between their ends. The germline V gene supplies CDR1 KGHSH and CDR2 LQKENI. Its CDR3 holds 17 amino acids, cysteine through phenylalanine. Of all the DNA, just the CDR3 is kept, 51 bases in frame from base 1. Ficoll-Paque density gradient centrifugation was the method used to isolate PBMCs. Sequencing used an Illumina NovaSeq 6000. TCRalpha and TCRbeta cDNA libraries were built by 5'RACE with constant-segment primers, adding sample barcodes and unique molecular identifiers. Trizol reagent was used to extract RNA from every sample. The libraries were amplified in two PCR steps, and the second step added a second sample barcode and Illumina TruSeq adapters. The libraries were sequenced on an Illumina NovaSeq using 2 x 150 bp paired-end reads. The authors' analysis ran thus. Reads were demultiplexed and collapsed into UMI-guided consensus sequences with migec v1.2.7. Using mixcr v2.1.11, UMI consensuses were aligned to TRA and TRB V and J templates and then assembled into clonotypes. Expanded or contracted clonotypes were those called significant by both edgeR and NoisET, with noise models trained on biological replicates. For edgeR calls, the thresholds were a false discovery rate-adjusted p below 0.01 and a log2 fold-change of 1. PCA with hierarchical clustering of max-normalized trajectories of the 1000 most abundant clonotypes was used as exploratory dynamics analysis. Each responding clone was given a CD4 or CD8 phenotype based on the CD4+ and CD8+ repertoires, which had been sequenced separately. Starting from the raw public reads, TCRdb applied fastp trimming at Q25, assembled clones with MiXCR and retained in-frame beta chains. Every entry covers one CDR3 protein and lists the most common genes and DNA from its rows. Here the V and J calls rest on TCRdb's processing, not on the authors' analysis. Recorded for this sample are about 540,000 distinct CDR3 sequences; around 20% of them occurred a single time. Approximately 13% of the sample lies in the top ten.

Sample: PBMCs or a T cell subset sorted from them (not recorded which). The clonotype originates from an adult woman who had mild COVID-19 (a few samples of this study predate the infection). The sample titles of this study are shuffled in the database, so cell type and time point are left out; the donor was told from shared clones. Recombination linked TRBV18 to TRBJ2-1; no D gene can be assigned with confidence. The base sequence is TGTGCCAGCTCACCATCAGAGATGGGGTTCTCCTACAATGAGCAGTTCTTC. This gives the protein CASSPSEMGFSYNEQFF.